What follows are 3 T cell receptor beta chains derived from one specimen sequenced in a study of PD-L1 blockade in urothelial cancer. Repertoires were generated with immunoSEQ multiplex PCR, while TCRdb's copy carries only in-frame clones and drops some. Of some 100,000 clones listed, approximately 91% are singletons. The input for sequencing was PBMCs, taken around atezolizumab (anti-PD-L1) treatment. The source of these receptors is a woman over 75 with urothelial cancer.

The rearrangement links TRBV13 to TRBJ2-7, with unresolved D. Trimming stripped 3 bases from V and 2 bases from J, with 5 bases between. Germline CDR1 PRHDT, CDR2 FYEKMQ (reference sequence). There are 12 residues in the CDR3. CDR3 loop: CASSLKPYEQYF. The CDR3 DNA is TGTGCCAGCAGCTTGAAGCCCTACGAGCAGTACTTC.

The CDR3 nucleotides are TGTGCCAGTAGTATAATCGCGGGGGCGCGATGGGGCGGCTACACCTTC. Residues: CASSIIAGARWGGYTF. The chain couples TRBV19 to TRBJ1-2; possibly TRBD1 for D (6 bases). CDR1 is LNHDA, CDR2 SQIVND, per germline (reference sequence). There are 16 residues in the CDR3. Trimming cost V 2 bases and J 8 bases, with 21 bases left between them.

The chain couples TRBV6-4 to TRBJ1-2; 8 bases map to TRBD1. Trimming removed 7 bases from V and 3 bases from J; junction bases left unmatched: 10. The CDR3 is made up of 15 amino acids. Germline V gene lookup returns CDR1 MRHNA and CDR2 SNTAGT. The CDR3 DNA follows: TGTGCCAGCAAGCCATCGGGACAGGCGGACTATGGCTACACCTTC. Its protein is CASKPSGQADYGYTF.